One and the same sample provided the 3 T cell receptor beta chains below, sequenced in a study of blood T cell repertoires in COVID-19 (dated by TCRdb to the early 2020s). Receptors were amplified or captured by the immunoSEQ multiplex PCR assay. TCRdb took this table from immuneACCESS and kept in-frame rearrangements with V and J called. Such tables lack part of the clones; where checked against another copy, unresolved V genes explain under half of the gap, and the rest is unexplained. This sample holds some 87,000 clones; 70% to 90% were observed only once. The ten largest account for about 18% of the sample. The sequencing sample was made of peripheral blood. Receptors were obtained from a human donor in a cohort sampled during active COVID-19.

This clone was counted a single time. The chain links TRBV7-9 to TRBJ2-3, with 8 positions matching TRBD1. The CDR3 has 19 residues. CDR1 is SEHNR and CDR2 is FQNEAQ in the germline V gene (reference sequence). Trimming removed 5 bases from V and 2 bases from J; junction bases left unmatched: 18. The CDR3 DNA sequence: TGTGCCAGCAGCCCGATACCCCACTTCAGGGGGCTAAACACAGATACGCAGTATTTT. Amino acids: CASSPIPHFRGLNTDTQYF.

CDR3 nucleotides: TGTGCCAGCAGCTTAATGTCCGTGAGCTTTAACAATGAGCAGTTCTTC. This encodes CASSLMSVSFNNEQFF. The chain uses TRBV7-8 and TRBJ2-1; D call uncertain. The CDR3 has 16 amino acids. Germline CDR1 is SGHVS and CDR2 is FQNEAQ. The V end lost 2 bases, the J end lost 5 bases, and 16 bases lay between the germline ends.

The chain employs TRBV7-9 and TRBJ1-1; D is possibly TRBD1 (5 bases). V lost 4 bases and J lost 6, with 9 bases in between. Germline V lookup: CDR1 SEHNR, CDR2 FQNEAQ (reference sequence). This CDR3 contains 12 residues. CDR3 protein: CASSSGYAEAFF. As DNA, the CDR3 is TGTGCCAGCAGCTCAGGGTACGCTGAAGCTTTCTTT.